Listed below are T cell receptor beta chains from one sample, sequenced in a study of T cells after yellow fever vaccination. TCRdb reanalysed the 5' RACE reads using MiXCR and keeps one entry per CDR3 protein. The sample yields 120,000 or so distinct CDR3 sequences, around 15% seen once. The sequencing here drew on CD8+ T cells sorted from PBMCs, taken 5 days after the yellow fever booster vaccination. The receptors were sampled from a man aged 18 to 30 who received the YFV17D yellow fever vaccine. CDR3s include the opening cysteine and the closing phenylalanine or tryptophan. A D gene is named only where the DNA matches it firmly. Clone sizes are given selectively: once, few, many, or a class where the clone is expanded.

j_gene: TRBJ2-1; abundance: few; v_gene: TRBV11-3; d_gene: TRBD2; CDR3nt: TGTGCCAGCAGCCCGCGACTAGCGCCCGATGAGCAGTTCTTC; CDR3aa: CASSPRLAPDEQFF
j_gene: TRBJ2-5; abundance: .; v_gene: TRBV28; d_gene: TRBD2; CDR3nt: TGTGCCAGCAGTTTATGGCGGGGGGCCGTAGAGACCCAGTACTTC; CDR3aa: CASSLWRGAVETQYF
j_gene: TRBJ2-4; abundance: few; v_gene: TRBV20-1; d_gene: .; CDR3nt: TGCAGTGCTAGAGGAACAGGGATTTCGAACATTCAGTACTTC; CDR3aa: CSARGTGISNIQYF
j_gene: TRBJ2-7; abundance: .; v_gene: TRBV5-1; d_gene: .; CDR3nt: TGCGCCAGCAGCTTGACGGGTATCGTCGAGCAGTACTTC; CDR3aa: CASSLTGIVEQYF
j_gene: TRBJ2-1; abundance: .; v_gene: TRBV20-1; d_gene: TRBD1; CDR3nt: TGCAGTGCTAGGGGGACAGCGGACTACAATGAGCAGTTCTTC; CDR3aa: CSARGTADYNEQFF
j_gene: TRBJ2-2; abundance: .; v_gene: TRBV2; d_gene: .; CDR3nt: TGTGCCAGCGAGGGGCGGAACACCGGGGAGCTGTTTTTT; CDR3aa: CASEGRNTGELFF
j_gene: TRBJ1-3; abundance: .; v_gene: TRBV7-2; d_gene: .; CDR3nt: TGTGCCAGCAGCTCGGAAGGAAACACCATATATTTT; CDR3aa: CASSSEGNTIYF
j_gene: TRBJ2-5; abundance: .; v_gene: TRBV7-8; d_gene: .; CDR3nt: TGTGCCAGCAGCTCCCAGGGGCAAGAGACCCAGTACTTC; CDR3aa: CASSSQGQETQYF
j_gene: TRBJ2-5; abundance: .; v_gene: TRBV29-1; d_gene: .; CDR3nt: TGCAGCGTTGAAATGGTATCGAAACAAGAGACCCAGTACTTC; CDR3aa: CSVEMVSKQETQYF
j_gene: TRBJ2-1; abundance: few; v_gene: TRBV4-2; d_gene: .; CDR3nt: TGTGCCAGCAGCCGCGGACAGTACAATGAGCAGTTCTTC; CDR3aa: CASSRGQYNEQFF
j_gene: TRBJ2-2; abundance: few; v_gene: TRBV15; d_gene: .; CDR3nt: TGTGCCACCGCACCCCTCGGGAGTACAAACACCGGGGAGCTGTTTTTT; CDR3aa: CATAPLGSTNTGELFF
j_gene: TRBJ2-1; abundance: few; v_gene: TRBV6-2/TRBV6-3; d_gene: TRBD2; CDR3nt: TGTGCCAGCACCCAAGGGGCGGGGGGATACAATGAGCAGTTCTTC; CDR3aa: CASTQGAGGYNEQFF
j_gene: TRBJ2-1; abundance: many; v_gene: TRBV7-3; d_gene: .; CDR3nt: TGTGCCAGCAGCTTATCGCAGGACAATGAGCAGTTCTTC; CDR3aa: CASSLSQDNEQFF
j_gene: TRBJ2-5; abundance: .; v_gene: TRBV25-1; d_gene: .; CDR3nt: TGTGCCAGCAGTCTGGAGACCCAGTACTTC; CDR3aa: CASSLETQYF
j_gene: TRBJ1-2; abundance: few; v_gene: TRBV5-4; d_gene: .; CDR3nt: TGTGCCAGCAGGTATAGCGGGGGTCCAGGCTACACCTTC; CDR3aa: CASRYSGGPGYTF
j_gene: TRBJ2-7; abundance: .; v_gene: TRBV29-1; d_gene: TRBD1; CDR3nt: TGCAGCGTGACCGGGACAGGGGACTACGAGCAGTACTTC; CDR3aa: CSVTGTGDYEQYF
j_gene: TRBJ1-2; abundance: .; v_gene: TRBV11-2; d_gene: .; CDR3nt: TGTGCCAGCAGCCCCTATGTTAACTATGGCTACACCTTC; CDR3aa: CASSPYVNYGYTF
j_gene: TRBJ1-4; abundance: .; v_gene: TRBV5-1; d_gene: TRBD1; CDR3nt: TGCGCCAGCAGCTTGGCAGGGGGCGCGGGGTTAAACGAAAAACTGTTTTTT; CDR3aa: CASSLAGGAGLNEKLFF
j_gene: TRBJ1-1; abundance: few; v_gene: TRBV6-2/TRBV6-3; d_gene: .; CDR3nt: TGTGCCAGCAGTTACTTACGGAACACTGAAGCTTTCTTT; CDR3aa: CASSYLRNTEAFF
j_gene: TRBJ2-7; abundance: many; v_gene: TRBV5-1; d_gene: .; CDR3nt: TGCGCCAGCAGCTTTGGTCCGGGGCAAGTCTACGAGCAGTACTTC; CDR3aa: CASSFGPGQVYEQYF
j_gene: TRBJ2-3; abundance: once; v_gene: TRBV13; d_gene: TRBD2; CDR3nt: TGTGCCAGCAGCCCCCGGGAGAGCGGGGGCCGGGGAGATACGCAGTATTTT; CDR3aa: CASSPRESGGRGDTQYF
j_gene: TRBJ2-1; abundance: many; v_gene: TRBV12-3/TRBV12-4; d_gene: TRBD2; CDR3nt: TGTGCCAGCAGTTTAGTGACTAGCGGGGGGCGGGGGCTATACAATGAGCAGTTCTTC; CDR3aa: CASSLVTSGGRGLYNEQFF
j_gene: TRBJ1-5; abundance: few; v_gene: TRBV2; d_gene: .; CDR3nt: TGTGCCAGCAGTGAATCCAGGGAGAGCAGTTATAGCAATCAGCCCCAGCATTTT; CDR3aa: CASSESRESSYSNQPQHF
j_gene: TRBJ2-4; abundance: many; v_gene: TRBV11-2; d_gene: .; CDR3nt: TGTGCCAGCTCGGGCCTAGCCAAAAACATTCAGTACTTC; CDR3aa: CASSGLAKNIQYF
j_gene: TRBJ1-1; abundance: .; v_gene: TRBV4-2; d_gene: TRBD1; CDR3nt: TGTGCCAGCAGCCAAGTAGGGGGCGCGGGTGCTGAAGCTTTCTTT; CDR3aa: CASSQVGGAGAEAFF
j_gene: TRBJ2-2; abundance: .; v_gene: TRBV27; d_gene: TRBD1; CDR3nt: TGTGCCAGCAGTTTTGGTCGGACAGGGGGATCCACCGGGGAGCTGTTTTTT; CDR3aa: CASSFGRTGGSTGELFF
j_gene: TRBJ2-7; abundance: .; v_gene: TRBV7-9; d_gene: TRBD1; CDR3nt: TGTGCCAGCGACAGGGGTAAAGAGCAGTACTTC; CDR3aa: CASDRGKEQYF
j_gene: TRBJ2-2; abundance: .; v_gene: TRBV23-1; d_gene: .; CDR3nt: TGCGCCAGCAGTCAATCATGGGACACCGGTACCGGGGAGCTGTTTTTT; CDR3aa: CASSQSWDTGTGELFF
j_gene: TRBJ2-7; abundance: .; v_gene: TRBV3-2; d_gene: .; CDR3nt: TGTGCCAGCAGCTCCCCGGGGGGTGTTACCTACGAGCAGTACTTC; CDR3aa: CASSSPGGVTYEQYF
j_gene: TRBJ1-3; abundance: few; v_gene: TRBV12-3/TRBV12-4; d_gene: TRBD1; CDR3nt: TGTGCCAGCAGTTCGAGGGCCGACAGGGGCACTGGAAACACCATATATTTT; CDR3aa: CASSSRADRGTGNTIYF
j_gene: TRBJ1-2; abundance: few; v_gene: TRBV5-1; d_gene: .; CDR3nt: TGCGCCAGCAGCTGGGGACTGAGTAACTATGGCTACACCTTC; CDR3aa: CASSWGLSNYGYTF
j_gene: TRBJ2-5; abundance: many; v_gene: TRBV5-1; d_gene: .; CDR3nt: TGCGCCAGCAGCCCAGGGGATTGGGAGACCCAGTACTTC; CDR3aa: CASSPGDWETQYF
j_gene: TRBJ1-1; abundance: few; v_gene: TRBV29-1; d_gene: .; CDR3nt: TGCAGCGTTGAAGATAACCGACCGGACACTGAAGCTTTCTTT; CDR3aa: CSVEDNRPDTEAFF
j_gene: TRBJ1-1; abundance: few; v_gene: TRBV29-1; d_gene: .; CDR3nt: TGCAGCGTCTGGACGGCATTGAACACTGAAGCTTTCTTT; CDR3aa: CSVWTALNTEAFF
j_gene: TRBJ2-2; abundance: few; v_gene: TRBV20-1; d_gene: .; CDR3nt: TGCAGTGCTAGCTCAGGGAAAACCGGGGAGCTGTTTTTT; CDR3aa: CSASSGKTGELFF
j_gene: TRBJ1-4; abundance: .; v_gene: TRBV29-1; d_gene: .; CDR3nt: TGCAGCGTTAAACTTACTAATGAAAAACTGTTTTTT; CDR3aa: CSVKLTNEKLFF
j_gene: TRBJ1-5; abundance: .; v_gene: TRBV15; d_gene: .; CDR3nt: TGTGCCACCAGCAGAGTGAGATTTGGTCAGCCCAAGCATTTT; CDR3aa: CATSRVRFGQPKHF
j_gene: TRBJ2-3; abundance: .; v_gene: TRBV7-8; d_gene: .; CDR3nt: TGTGCCAGCAGCTTAGAAAGGGGCGCCGATACGCAGTATTTT; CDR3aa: CASSLERGADTQYF
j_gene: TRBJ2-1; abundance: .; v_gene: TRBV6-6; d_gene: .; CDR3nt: TGTGCCACCGAGGGCAACAATGAGCAGTTCTTC; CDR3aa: CATEGNNEQFF
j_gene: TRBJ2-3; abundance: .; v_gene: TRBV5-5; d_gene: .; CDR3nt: TGTGCCAGCAGCTGGGACATTCTTGGAGATACGCAGTATTTT; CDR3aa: CASSWDILGDTQYF
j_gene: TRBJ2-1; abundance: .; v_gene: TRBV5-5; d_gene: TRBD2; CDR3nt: TGTGCCAGCAGCTTGGACTACAGACTAGCGGGAGCCTACAATGAGCAGTTCTTC; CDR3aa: CASSLDYRLAGAYNEQFF
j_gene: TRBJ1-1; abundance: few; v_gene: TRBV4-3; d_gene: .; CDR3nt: TGCGCCAGCAGCCAAGATCGGGGGGTGAACACTGAAGCTTTCTTT; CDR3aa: CASSQDRGVNTEAFF
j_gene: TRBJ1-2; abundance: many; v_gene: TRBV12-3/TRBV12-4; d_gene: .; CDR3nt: TGTGCCAGCAGTTTAGGAGGACCCTTGGGCTACACCTTC; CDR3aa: CASSLGGPLGYTF
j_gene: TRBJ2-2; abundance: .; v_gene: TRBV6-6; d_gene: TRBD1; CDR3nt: TGTGCCAGCAGTGAACACAGGGGGACAGGCCAGCTGTTTTTT; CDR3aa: CASSEHRGTGQLFF
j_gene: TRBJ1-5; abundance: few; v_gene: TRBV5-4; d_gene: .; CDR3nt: TGTGCCAGCAGCTTGGGCGGGACACAGGATCAGCCCCAGCATTTT; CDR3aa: CASSLGGTQDQPQHF
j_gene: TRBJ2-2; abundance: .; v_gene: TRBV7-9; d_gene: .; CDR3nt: TGTGCCAGCAGCTACCTGGGCCAGGCGGCGAACACCGGGGAGCTGTTTTTT; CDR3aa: CASSYLGQAANTGELFF
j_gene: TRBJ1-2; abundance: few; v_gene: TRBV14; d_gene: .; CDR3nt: TGTGCCAGCAGCCAGGAGACAAATTCCCTTTATGGCTACACCTTC; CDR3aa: CASSQETNSLYGYTF
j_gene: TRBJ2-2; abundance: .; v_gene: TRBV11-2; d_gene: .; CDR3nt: TGTGCCAGCAGCGGCGGTCGAGCTGGAACCGGGGAGCTGTTTTTT; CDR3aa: CASSGGRAGTGELFF
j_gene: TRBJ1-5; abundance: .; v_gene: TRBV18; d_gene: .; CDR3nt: TGTGCCAGCTCATTCAGGGTTAGCAATCAGCCCCAGCATTTT; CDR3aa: CASSFRVSNQPQHF
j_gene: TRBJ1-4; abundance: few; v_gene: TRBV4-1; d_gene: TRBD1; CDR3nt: TGCGCCAGCAGCCAAGGATGGGACAGGGGGAATGAAAAACTGTTTTTT; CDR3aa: CASSQGWDRGNEKLFF
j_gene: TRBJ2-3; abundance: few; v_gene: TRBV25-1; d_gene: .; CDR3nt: TGTGCCAGCGGAGATACGCAGTATTTT; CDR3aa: CASGDTQYF
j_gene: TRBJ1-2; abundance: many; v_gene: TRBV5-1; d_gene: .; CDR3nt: TGCGCCAGCAGCTCAGGGGTTAGCGAAATTGACTATGGCTACACCTTC; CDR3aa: CASSSGVSEIDYGYTF
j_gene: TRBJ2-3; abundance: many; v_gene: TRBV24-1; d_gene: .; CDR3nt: TGTGCCACCAGTGATTTACGGACCACAGAAGATACGCAGTATTTT; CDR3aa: CATSDLRTTEDTQYF
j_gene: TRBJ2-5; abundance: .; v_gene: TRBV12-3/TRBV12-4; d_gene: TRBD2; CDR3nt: TGTGCCAGCAGTTTACTTGGCGGGGGGGCCGGAGAGACCCAGTACTTC; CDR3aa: CASSLLGGGAGETQYF
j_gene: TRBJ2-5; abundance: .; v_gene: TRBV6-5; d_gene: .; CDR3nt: TGTGCCAGCAGCCGAGCCAGGGGCCAAGAGACCCAGTACTTC; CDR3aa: CASSRARGQETQYF
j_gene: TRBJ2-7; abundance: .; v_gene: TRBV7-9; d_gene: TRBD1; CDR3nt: TGTGCCAGCAGCTTAGGACAGGGACACCACTACGAGCAGTACTTC; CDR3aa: CASSLGQGHHYEQYF
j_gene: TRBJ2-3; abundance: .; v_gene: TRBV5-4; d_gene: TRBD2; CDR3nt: TGTGCCAGCAGCCCCGAAGGTAGCGGGGGGACCACAGATACGCAGTATTTT; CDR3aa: CASSPEGSGGTTDTQYF
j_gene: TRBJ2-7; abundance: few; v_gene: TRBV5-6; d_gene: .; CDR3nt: TGTGCCAGCAGCTTTATCCCCGGGCAGATCTACGAGCAGTACTTC; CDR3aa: CASSFIPGQIYEQYF
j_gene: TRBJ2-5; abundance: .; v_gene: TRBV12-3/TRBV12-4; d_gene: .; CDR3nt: TGTGCCAGCAGTTTTGCTGGGTCTCAAGAGACCCAGTACTTC; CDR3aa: CASSFAGSQETQYF